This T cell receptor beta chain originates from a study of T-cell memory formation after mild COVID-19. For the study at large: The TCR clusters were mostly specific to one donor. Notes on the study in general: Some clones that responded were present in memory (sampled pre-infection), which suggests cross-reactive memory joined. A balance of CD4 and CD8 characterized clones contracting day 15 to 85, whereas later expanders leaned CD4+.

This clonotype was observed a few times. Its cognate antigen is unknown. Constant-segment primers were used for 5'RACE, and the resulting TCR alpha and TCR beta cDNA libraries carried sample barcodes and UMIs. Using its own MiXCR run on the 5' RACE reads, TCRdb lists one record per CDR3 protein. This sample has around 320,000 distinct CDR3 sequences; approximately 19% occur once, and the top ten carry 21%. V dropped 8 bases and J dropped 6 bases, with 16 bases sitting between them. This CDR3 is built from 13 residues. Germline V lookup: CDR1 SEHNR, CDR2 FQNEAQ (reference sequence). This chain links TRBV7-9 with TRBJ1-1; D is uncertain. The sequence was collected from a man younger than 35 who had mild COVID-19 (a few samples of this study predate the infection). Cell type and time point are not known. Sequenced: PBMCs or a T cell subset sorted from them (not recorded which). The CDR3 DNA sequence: TGTGCCAGCCTGCTAGGGCAGGCGGCTGAAGCTTTCTTT. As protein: CASLLGQAAEAFF.